This T cell receptor beta chain comes out of a study of breast tumors, draining lymph nodes, adjacent tissues. The germline V gene encodes CDR1 LGHDT and CDR2 YNNKEL (reference sequence). Trimming left V 4 bases short and J 5 bases short, with 8 bases between. The CDR3 runs 12 residues. Axillary draining lymph nodes of breast cancer patients supplied the node samples. Whole-study results and caveats: Tumor and nontumor repertoires were significantly more similar in luminal-like than in basal-like breast cancer.

This clonotype was observed at least ten times. Its matching antigen is unknown. TCRdb processed the multiplex PCR reads anew with MiXCR; each CDR3 protein has one entry. The top ten hold approximately 4.2% of the sample, which has about 180,000 distinct CDR3 sequences, 30% to 35% seen once. V is TRBV3-1 and J is TRBJ2-5; a weak D match, TRBD1 (6 bases). This receptor was obtained from a female donor with breast cancer. Some clones in this sample may be carry-over from other donors' samples. The sample taken for sequencing was axillary lymph node tissue. CDR3 in DNA: TGTGCCAGCAGCCCCACAGGGGAGACCCAGTACTTC. Translating it yields CASSPTGETQYF.